This TCR beta chain was sequenced for a study of blood T cells in healthy people across ages. Researchers collected ten milliliters of peripheral blood from every single donor. The trim removed 9 bases at V and 9 bases at J, leaving 12 bases unmatched. Germline CDR1 MNHEY, CDR2 SMNVEV (reference sequence). The CDR3 sequence is 14 residues long. A second PCR of roughly 7 to 11 cycles used a sample-barcoded 5' primer and a J-beta primer mix. TCRdb ran MiXCR on the 5' RACE reads and lists one entry per CDR3 protein. The table has roughly 1,700,000 distinct CDR3 sequences, 28% seen once. This clonotype originated in a woman in her 30s in good health. The sequencing sample was made of blood. V and J are TRBV27 and TRBJ2-1, with TRBD2 matching over 9 bases. The CDR3, as DNA: TGTGCCAGTAGGCCGGGAGGAGCGGGAGGTGAGCAGTTCTTC. Translated, it gives CASRPGGAGGEQFF.